Listed here are 16 T cell receptor beta chains from one sample, sequenced in a study of blood T cell repertoires in COVID-19. Sequencing used immunoSEQ multiplex PCR; TCRdb keeps in-frame clones, though not all of them. The data contain 150,000 to 200,000 clones, 80% to 85% of them singletons. Sequencing was done on a sample of peripheral blood. The receptors shown here come from an older woman with COVID-19, enrolled during active disease.

CDR3 nucleotides: TGTGCCAGCAAGCGGCTACCGGGGGGGACTGAAGCTTTCTTT. Its translation is CASKRLPGGTEAFF. V and J are TRBV6-5 and TRBJ1-1; D is perhaps TRBD1 (5 bases). CDR3 length equals 14 residues. Germline V gene data show CDR1 as MNHEY and CDR2 as SVGAGI. Trimming took 7 bases from V and 5 from J, leaving 17 bases between them.

The CDR3 coding sequence is TGTGCCAGCAGCCTGTCCGGGACTAGCGTCGATGAGCAGTTCTTC. Translated: CASSLSGTSVDEQFF. The chain is built from TRBV11-3 and TRBJ2-1; 10 nucleotides line up with TRBD2. The germline V gene encodes CDR1 SGHNT and CDR2 YENEEA. Unmatched junction bases numbered 9, after V lost 5 bases and J lost 8 bases. The CDR3 length is 15 residues.

J is TRBJ2-2 and V is TRBV6-5; D possibly corresponds to TRBD2 (7 bases). Germline CDR1 reads MNHEY; CDR2 reads SVGAGI. This CDR3 contains 15 residues. With 6 bases removed from V and 3 bases from J, the gap between germline ends came to 14 bases. CDR3 nucleotides: TGTGCCAGCAGGGGGGGCGGGAGCTACACCGGGGAGCTGTTTTTT. It translates to CASRGGGSYTGELFF.

The CDR3 DNA is TGTGCCAGCAGCTTTAAGCGGTCATACAATGAGCAGTTCTTC. The encoded protein is CASSFKRSYNEQFF. The rearrangement joins TRBV7-2 to TRBJ2-1; tentatively, D is TRBD2 (5 bases). V lost 3 bases and J 4 bases, leaving 10 bases between the germline ends. The CDR3 is made up of 14 amino acids. CDR1 SGHTA and CDR2 FQGNSA come from the germline V gene.

The chain employs TRBV18 and TRBJ2-1; 8 bases are shared with TRBD2. The CDR3 loop spans 15 amino acids. Trimming removed 5 bases from V and 3 bases from J; junction bases left unmatched: 6. Germline V lookup: CDR1 KGHSH, CDR2 LQKENI. The CDR3 DNA is TGTGCCAGCTCAGTTACTAGCGGAGGCTACAATGAGCAGTTCTTC. This gives the protein CASSVTSGGYNEQFF.

V usage is TRBV18 and J usage is TRBJ1-2, with D unclear. The germline V and J ends were trimmed by 4 bases and 1 base, with 10 bases remaining between them. Germline V lookup: CDR1 KGHSH, CDR2 LQKENI. CDR3 length equals 14 residues. For the CDR3, the DNA is TGTGCCAGCTCACGAACTGCTATTAACTATGGCTACACCTTC. It codes for CASSRTAINYGYTF. The complete variable domain, with remaining parts taken from reference TRBV18 and TRBJ1-2, reads NAGVMQNPRHLVRRRGQEARLRCSPMKGHSHVYWYRQLPEEGLKFMVYLQKENIIDESGMPKERFSAEFPKEGPSILRIQQVVRGDSAAYFCASSRTAINYGYTFGSGTRLTVV.

The rearrangement links TRBV7-9 to TRBJ2-1, with TRBD2 matching over 9 bases. The CDR3 runs to 16 residues. Unmatched junction bases numbered 7, after V lost 5 bases and J lost 2 bases. Germline CDR1 is SEHNR and CDR2 is FQNEAQ (reference sequence). DNA of the CDR3: TGTGCCAGCAGCCCCCGTAGCGGGAGTACCTACAATGAGCAGTTCTTC. Residues: CASSPRSGSTYNEQFF.

The genes are TRBV5-4 and TRBJ2-7, with a possible D match to TRBD2 (6 bases). Germline CDR1 reads SGHNT; CDR2 reads YYREEE (reference sequence). V was pared by 0 bases and J by 9 bases, with 25 bases between. The CDR3 runs to 17 residues. The CDR3 sequence is CASSLGGRSGSAIGQYF. The CDR3 coding sequence is TGTGCCAGCAGCTTGGGGGGGAGGTCGGGATCCGCGATTGGGCAGTACTTC. The whole variable domain, filled in from reference TRBV5-4 and TRBJ2-7, reads ETGVTQSPTHLIKTRGQQVTLRCSSQSGHNTVSWYQQALGQGPQFIFQYYREEENGRGNFPPRFSGLQFPNYSSELNVNALELDDSALYLCASSLGGRSGSAIGQYFGPGTRLTVT.

The sample holds a few counts of this clone. The chain has TRBV7-2 and TRBJ2-5; D remains unclear. V dropped 0 bases and J dropped 3 bases, with 2 bases sitting between them. Per the germline V gene, CDR1 is SGHTA and CDR2 is FQGNSA. This CDR3 comprises 12 residues. CDR3 bases: TGTGCCAGCAGCTTAGCCGAAGAGACCCAGTACTTC. Translation: CASSLAEETQYF.

This clone appeared a single time. The V call is TRBV9, the J call TRBJ2-2; the match to TRBD2 covers 7 bases. Germline-derived CDR1 and CDR2 are SGDLS and YYNGEE. The CDR3 runs to 16 residues. V was pared by 3 bases and J by 1 base, with 6 bases of the junction left unmatched. The CDR3 region has the DNA TGTGCCAGCAGCGGAATTAGCGGGCTGAACACCGGGGAGCTGTTTTTT. This sequence encodes CASSGISGLNTGELFF.

This clone occurred once. The chain combines TRBV29-1 with TRBJ2-3; D might be TRBD1 (5 bases). The germline CDR1 and CDR2 sequences are SQVTM and ANQGSEA. The CDR3 has 15 amino acids. The ends were cut back, 0 bases at V and 6 bases at J, with 16 bases in the middle. Here the CDR3 reads CSVEESRTRIDTQYF. The CDR3 coding sequence is TGCAGCGTTGAAGAAAGCAGGACACGGATCGATACGCAGTATTTT.

DNA for the CDR3: TGTGCCAGCAGCTTAGACAGGGCGATGGGGACCCAGTACTTC. Translating it yields CASSLDRAMGTQYF. This chain uses TRBV7-6 with TRBJ2-5; weak D call: TRBD1 (6 bases). The CDR3 totals 14 residues. Germline V gene lookup returns CDR1 SGHVS and CDR2 FNYEAQ. V lost 1 base to trimming and J lost 7 bases, with 13 bases between them.

The chain carries TRBV24-1 and TRBJ2-1; TRBD1 matches 7 bases. Per the germline V gene, CDR1 is KGHDR and CDR2 is SFDVKD. V lost 6 bases to trimming and J lost 6 bases; unmatched junction nucleotides: 10. The CDR3 is 15 residues long. CDR3 bases: TGTGCCACCAGTTCGGAACAGGGGAATCTCAATGAGCAGTTCTTC. It is translated as CATSSEQGNLNEQFF.

The V call is TRBV29-1, the J call TRBJ1-2; 10 nucleotides agree with TRBD1. The CDR3 is 14 amino acids. The V gene end was trimmed by 4 bases and the J gene end by 2 bases; junction bases not matched to a gene: 4. Germline lookup yields CDR1 SQVTM and CDR2 ANQGSEA. The CDR3 coding sequence is TGCAGCGTTGGCATGGGACAGGGGAACTATGGCTACACCTTC. This translates into CSVGMGQGNYGYTF.

The chain recombines TRBV12-3 or TRBV12-4 with TRBJ1-1; unclear D gene. The V gene lost 7 bases and the J gene lost 1 base, with 10 bases spanning the gap. The CDR3 is 13 residues long. CDR3 in DNA: TGTGCCAGCACCCAGGAAAGGAACACTGAAGCTTTCTTT. As protein: CASTQERNTEAFF.

V is TRBV20-1 and J is TRBJ1-5; 9 nucleotides agree with TRBD1. Unmatched junction bases numbered 12, after V lost 3 bases and J lost 0 bases. The length of the CDR3 is 18 residues. The germline V gene has CDR1 DFQATT and CDR2 SNEGSKA (reference sequence). Here the CDR3 DNA reads TGCAGTGCTAGTTCTCCGCCGGGACAGGGAATTAGCAATCAGCCCCAGCATTTT. It codes for CSASSPPGQGISNQPQHF.